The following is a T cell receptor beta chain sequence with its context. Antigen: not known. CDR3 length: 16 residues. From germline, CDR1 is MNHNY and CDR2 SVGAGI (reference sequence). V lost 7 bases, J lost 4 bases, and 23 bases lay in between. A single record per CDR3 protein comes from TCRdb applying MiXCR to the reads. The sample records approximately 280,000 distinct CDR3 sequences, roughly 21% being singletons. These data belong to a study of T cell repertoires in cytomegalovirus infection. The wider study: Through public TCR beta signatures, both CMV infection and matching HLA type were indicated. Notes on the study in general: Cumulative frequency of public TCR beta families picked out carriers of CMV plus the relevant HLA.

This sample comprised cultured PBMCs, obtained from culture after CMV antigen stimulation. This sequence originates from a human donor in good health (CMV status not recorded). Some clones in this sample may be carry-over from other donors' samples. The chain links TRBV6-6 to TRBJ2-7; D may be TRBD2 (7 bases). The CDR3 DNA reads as TGTGCCAGCACCCCCCGATGGGGGGGCATAGGATACGAGCAGTACGTC. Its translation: CASTPRWGGIGYEQYV.